The following is a T cell receptor beta chain sequence with its context. The data derive from a study of T cell responses to AZD1222 COVID-19 vaccine. V lost 5 bases to trimming and J lost 3 bases, with 17 bases between them. In germline, CDR1 is GTSNPN, CDR2 SVGIG (reference sequence). This CDR3 region has 16 residues. Generated by immunoSEQ multiplex PCR, the TCRdb table keeps only in-frame clones and is missing some. The sample records tens of thousands of clones, 85% being singletons. The material was peripheral blood, obtained on day 0 of AZD1222 vaccination. V is TRBV30 and J is TRBJ1-6; D possibly corresponds to TRBD1 (6 bases). The TCR was taken from an adult in good health. The CDR3 spells CAWVPSGAVYNSPLHF. DNA of the CDR3: TGTGCCTGGGTGCCCTCGGGGGCCGTCTATAATTCACCCCTCCACTTT.